A single sample gave rise to the 8 T cell receptor beta chains below, sequenced in a study of cytomegalovirus exposure and HLA in healthy donors (dated by TCRdb to 2016 to 2017). Libraries were prepared through the immunoSEQ multiplex PCR assay. For the multiplex PCR, a mixture combining 60 forward primers for TCR Vbeta segments and 13 reverse primers for TCR Jbeta segments was used. This is the immuneACCESS table as TCRdb keeps it, with only in-frame sequences that have V and J called. A part of the clones is gone; compared with another copy, unresolved V genes explain less than half, and the rest is unexplained. This sample is represented by 100,000 or so clones; roughly two thirds of them were singletons. Clones ranked in the top ten supply about 3.5% of the sample. Sequenced sample: PBMCs. These receptors originate from a man younger than 45 in good health and CMV-seronegative.

The genes are TRBV14 and TRBJ1-1; no clear D. Looked up from germline, CDR1 is SGHDN and CDR2 is FVKESK. This CDR3 is 13 amino acids long. V lost 4 bases, J lost 7 bases, and 13 bases lay in between. CDR3 bases: TGTGCCAGCAGCCCCCCGTGGAGTTTTGAAGCTTTCTTT. Residues: CASSPPWSFEAFF.

The CDR3 region is CASRGLRDYQETQYF. The CDR3 nucleotides are TGTGCCAGCAGAGGACTCCGGGACTACCAAGAGACCCAGTACTTC. The chain couples TRBV11-2 to TRBJ2-5; a possible D gene is TRBD2 (6 bases). Germline V gives CDR1 SGHAT, CDR2 FQNNGV. The CDR3 is 15 residues long. V shed 6 bases and J shed 0 bases, with 14 bases lying between them. Based on the CDR3 plus reference TRBV11-2 and TRBJ2-5, the full variable domain is EAGVAQSPRYKIIEKRQSVAFWCNPISGHATLYWYQQILGQGPKLLIQFQNNGVVDDSQLPKDRFSAERLKGVDSTLKIQPAKLEDSAVYLCASRGLRDYQETQYFGPGTRLLVL.

The rearrangement links TRBV4-2 to TRBJ2-4, with 16 bases matching TRBD2. With V trimmed by 4 bases and J by 5 bases, 8 bases remained unmatched. The CDR3 is 18 amino acids. The germline gives CDR1 LGHNA, CDR2 YNFKEQ. CDR3 in DNA: TGTGCCAGCAGCCCAAAGGGACTAGCGGGAGGGCCCGAAAACATTCAGTACTTC. Translation: CASSPKGLAGGPENIQYF.

The genes are TRBV2 and TRBJ2-4; weak D call: TRBD2 (7 bases). CDR1 SNHLY and CDR2 FYNNEI come from the germline V gene. The CDR3 contains 12 residues. With 4 bases removed from V and 12 bases from J, the gap between germline ends came to 13 bases. CDR3 in amino acids: CASSGRGARQYF. CDR3 sequence (DNA): TGTGCCAGCAGTGGACGGGGGGCCCGTCAGTACTTC.

This rearrangement joins TRBV28 to TRBJ2-1; D not certain. The CDR3 runs 11 residues. The germline gives CDR1 MDHEN, CDR2 SYDVKM. Trimming pared 5 bases from V and 10 bases from J, leaving 9 bases between. DNA for the CDR3: TGTGCCAGCAGTCGGTTCGGGGAGCAGTTCTTC. This encodes CASSRFGEQFF.

The chain recombines TRBV7-3 with TRBJ1-2; 11 positions match TRBD1. CDR3 length: 15 amino acids. CDR1 and CDR2 (germline): SGHTA, FQGTGA. Unmatched junction bases numbered 0, after V lost 0 bases and J lost 3 bases. DNA of the CDR3: TGTGCCAGCAGCTTAACGGGACAGGGGGACTATGGCTACACCTTC. It encodes CASSLTGQGDYGYTF.

This chain joins TRBV5-1 and TRBJ1-2; maybe TRBD1 (5 bases). Germline V gives CDR1 SGHRS, CDR2 YFSETQ. V lost 0 bases and J lost 0, with 15 bases in between. The CDR3 extends over 17 amino acids. The CDR3 DNA reads TGCGCCAGCAGCTTGGATGGCAGGGCCTTAGCTAACTATGGCTACACCTTC. As protein: CASSLDGRALANYGYTF. Based on the CDR3 plus reference TRBV5-1 and TRBJ1-2, the full variable domain is KAGVTQTPRYLIKTRGQQVTLSCSPISGHRSVSWYQQTPGQGLQFLFEYFSETQRNKGNFPGRFSGRQFSNSRSEMNVSTLELGDSALYLCASSLDGRALANYGYTFGSGTRLTVV.

V is TRBV28 and J is TRBJ2-7; 9 bases line up with TRBD1. Unmatched junction bases numbered 9, after V lost 6 bases and J lost 3 bases. This CDR3 region has 15 residues. Germline loops: CDR1 MDHEN, CDR2 SYDVKM. CDR3: CASSLTGTGNYEQYF. The DNA of the CDR3 is TGTGCCAGCAGCCTAACCGGGACAGGGAACTACGAGCAGTACTTC. The complete variable domain, with remaining parts taken from reference TRBV28 and TRBJ2-7, reads DVKVTQSSRYLVKRTGEKVFLECVQDMDHENMFWYRQDPGLGLRLIYFSYDVKMKEKGDIPEGYSVSREKKERFSLILESASTNQTSMYLCASSLTGTGNYEQYFGPGTRLTVT.